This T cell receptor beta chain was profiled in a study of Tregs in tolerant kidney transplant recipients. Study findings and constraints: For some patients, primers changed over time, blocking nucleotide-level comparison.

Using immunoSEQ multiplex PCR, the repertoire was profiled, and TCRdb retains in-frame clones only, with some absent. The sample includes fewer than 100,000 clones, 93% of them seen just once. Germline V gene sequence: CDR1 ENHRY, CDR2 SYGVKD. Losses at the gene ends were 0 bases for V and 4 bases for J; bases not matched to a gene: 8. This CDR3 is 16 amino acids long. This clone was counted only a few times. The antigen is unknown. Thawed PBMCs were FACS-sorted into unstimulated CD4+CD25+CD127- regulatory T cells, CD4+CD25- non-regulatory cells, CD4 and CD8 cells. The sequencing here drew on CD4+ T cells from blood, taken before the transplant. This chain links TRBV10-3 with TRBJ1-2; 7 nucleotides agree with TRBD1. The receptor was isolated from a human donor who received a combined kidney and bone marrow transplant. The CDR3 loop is CAISESLRGQIYGYTF. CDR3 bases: TGTGCCATCAGTGAGTCTTTGAGGGGGCAGATCTATGGCTACACCTTC.